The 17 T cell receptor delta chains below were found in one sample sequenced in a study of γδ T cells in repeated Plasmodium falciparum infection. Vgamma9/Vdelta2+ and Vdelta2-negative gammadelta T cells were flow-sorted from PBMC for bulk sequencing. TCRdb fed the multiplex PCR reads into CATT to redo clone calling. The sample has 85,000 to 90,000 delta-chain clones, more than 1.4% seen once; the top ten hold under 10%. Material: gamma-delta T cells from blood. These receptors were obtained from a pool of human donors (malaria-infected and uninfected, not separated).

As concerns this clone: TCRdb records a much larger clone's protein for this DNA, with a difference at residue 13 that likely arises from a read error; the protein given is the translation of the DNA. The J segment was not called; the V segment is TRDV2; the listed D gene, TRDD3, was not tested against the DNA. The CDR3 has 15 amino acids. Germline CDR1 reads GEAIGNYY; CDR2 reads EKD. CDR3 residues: CACDVLGDTTAQPFF. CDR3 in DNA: TGTGCCTGTGACGTACTGGGGGATACGACAGCACAACCCTTCTTT.

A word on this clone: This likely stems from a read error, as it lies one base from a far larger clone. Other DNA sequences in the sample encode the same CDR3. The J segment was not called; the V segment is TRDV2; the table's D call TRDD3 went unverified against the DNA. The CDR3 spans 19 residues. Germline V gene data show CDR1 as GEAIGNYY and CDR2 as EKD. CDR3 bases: TGTGCCTGTGACACCGGGGCGGCCCCGTCCCCCACGTACACCGATAAACTCATCTTC. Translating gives CACDTGAAPSPTYTDKLIF.

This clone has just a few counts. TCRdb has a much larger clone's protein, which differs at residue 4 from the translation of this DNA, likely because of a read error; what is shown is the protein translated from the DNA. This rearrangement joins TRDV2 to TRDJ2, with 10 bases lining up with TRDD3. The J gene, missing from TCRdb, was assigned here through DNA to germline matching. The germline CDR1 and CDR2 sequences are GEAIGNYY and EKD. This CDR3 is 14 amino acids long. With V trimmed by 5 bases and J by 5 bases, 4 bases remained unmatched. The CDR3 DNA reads TGTGCCTGTGCTCCACTGGGGGATACAGCACAACTCTTCTTT. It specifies CACAPLGDTAQLFF.

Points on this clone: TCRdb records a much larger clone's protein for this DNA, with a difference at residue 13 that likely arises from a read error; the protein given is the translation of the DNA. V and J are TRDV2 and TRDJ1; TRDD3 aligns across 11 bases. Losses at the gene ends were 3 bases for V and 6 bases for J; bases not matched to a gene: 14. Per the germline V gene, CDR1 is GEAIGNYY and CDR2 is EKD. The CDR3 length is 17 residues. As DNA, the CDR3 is TGTGCCTGTGACTTGTATGCTGGGGGATACACCCCCAATAAACTCATCTTT. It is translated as CACDLYAGGYTPNKLIF.

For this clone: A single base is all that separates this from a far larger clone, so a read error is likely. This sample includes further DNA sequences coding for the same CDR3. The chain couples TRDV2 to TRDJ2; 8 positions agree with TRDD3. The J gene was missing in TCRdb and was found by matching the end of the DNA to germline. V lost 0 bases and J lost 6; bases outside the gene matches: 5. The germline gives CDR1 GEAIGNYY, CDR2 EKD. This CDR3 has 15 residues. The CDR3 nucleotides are TGTGCCTGTGACACCCTAGGGGATACACCAGCACAACTCTTCTTT. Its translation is CACDTLGDTPAQLFF.

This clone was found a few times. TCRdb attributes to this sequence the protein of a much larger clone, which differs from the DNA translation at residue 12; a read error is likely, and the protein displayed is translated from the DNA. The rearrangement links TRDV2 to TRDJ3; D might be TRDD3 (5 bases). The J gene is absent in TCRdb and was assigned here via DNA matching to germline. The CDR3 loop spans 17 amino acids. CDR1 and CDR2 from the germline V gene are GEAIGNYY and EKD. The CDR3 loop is CACDTGESSWDIRQMFF. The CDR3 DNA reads TGTGCCTGTGACACAGGGGAGAGCTCCTGGGACATCCGACAGATGTTTTTC.

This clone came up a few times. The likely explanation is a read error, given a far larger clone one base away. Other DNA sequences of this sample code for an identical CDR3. In DNA form, the CDR3 reads TGCGCTCTTGGGGAATGGGGATCGGATCCCGTGTACACCGATAAACTCATCTTT. Translation: CALGEWGSDPVYTDKLIF. This chain joins TRDV1 and TRDJ1; TRDD3 is a possible D gene (6 bases). The CDR3 is 18 residues long. CDR1 and CDR2 from the germline V gene are TSWWSYY and QGS.

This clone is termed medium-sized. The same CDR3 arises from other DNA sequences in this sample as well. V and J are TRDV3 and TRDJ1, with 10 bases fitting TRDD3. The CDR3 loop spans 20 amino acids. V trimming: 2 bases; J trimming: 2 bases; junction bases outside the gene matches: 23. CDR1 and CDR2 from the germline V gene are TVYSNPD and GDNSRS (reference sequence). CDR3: CAFPSQFTGGSAGGTDKLIF. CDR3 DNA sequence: TGTGCCTTTCCCTCCCAATTTACTGGGGGATCCGCTGGGGGAACCGATAAACTCATCTTT.

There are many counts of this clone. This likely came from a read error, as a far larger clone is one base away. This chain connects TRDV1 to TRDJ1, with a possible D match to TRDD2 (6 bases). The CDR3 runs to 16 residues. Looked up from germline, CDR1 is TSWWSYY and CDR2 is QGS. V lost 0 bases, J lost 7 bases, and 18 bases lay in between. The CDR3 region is CALGELPTRMGSKLIF. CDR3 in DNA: TGTGCTCTTGGGGAACTTCCTACTAGGATGGGGAGTAAACTCATCTTT.

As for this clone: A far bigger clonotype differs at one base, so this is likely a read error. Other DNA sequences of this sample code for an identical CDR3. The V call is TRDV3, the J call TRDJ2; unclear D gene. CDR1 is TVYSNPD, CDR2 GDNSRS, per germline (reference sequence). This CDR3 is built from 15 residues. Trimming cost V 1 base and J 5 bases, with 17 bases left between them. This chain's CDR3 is CAFTFPTSLTAQLFF. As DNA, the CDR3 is TGTGCCTTTACATTTCCCACCTCGTTAACAGCACAACTCTTCTTT.

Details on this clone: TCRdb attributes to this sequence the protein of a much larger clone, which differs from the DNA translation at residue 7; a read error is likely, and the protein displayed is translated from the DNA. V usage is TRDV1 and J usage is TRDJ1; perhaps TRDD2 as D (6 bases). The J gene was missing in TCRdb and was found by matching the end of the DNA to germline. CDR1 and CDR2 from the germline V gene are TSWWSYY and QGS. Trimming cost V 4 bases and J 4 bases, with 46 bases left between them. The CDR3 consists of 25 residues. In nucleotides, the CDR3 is TGTGCTCTTGGGGTCTTAGCGCGTCCGGCCTTCCGTAAGCCGCTCGGGGAGGTTCGATTCGATAAACTCATCTTT. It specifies CALGVLARPAFRKPLGEVRFDKLIF.

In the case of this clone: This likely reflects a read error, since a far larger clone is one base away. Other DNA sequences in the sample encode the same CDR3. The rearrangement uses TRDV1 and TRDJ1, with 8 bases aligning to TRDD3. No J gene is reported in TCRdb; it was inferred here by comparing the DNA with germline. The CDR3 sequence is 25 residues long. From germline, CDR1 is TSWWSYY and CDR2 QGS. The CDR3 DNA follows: TGCGCTCTTGGGGAACTGTTACTAGTACGGGTCGTTCCTAGGGGGATAATATCCGCCACCGATAAACTCATCTTT. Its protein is CALGELLLVRVVPRGIISATDKLIF.

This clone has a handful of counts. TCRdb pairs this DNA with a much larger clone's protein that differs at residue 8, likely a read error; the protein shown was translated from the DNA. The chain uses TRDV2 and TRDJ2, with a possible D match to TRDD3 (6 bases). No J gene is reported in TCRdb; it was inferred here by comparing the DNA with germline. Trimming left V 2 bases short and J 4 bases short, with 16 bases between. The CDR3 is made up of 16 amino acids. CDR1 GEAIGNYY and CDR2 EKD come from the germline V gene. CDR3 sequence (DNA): TGTGCCTGTGACATAATTGGGGGGGGAGAGACAGCACAACTCTTCTTT. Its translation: CACDIIGGGETAQLFF.

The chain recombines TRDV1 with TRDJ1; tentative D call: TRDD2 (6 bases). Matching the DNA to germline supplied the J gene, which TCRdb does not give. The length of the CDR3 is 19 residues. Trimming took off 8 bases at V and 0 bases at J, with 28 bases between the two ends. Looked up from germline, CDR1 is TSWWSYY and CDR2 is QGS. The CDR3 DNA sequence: TGTGCTCTTTCCTACCGGGATGGTAGAGGGTTACAGTACACCGATAAACTCATCTTT. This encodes CALSYRDGRGLQYTDKLIF.

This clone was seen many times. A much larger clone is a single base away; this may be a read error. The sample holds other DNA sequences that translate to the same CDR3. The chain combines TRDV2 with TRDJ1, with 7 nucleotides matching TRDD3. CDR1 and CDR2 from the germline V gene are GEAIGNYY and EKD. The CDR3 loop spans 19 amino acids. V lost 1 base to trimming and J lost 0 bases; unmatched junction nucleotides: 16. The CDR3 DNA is TGTGCCTGTGACACTGTGTTCCCCATCTGGGGGCTTCACACCGATAAACTCATCTTT. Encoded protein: CACDTVFPIWGLHTDKLIF.

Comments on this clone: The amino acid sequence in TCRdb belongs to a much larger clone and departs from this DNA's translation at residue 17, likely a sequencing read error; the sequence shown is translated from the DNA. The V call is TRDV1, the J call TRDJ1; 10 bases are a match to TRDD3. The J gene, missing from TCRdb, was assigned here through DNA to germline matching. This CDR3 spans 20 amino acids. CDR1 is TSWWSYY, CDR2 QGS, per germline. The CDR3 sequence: CALGELFLGGYVWGTDELIF. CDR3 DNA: TGTGCTCTTGGGGAACTTTTCCTCGGGGGATACGTGTGGGGCACCGATGAACTCATCTTT.

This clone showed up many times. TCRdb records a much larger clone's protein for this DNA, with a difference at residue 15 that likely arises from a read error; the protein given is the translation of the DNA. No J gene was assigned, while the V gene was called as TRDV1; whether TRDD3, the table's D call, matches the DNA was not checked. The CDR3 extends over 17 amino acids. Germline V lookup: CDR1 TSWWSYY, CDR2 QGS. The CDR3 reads CALGEIWGSPLTDKPIF. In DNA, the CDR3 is TGTGCTCTTGGGGAAATCTGGGGGAGCCCCCTCACCGATAAACCCATCTTT.